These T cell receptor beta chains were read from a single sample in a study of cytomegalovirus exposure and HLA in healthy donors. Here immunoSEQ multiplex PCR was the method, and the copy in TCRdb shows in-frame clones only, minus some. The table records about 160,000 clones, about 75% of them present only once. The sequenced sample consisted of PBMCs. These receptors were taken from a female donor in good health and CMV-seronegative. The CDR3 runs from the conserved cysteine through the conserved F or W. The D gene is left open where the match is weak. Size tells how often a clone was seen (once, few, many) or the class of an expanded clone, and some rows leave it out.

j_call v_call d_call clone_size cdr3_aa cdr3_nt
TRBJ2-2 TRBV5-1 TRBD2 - CASRSTSGGSLNTGELFF TGCGCCAGCAGATCGACTAGCGGGGGGTCTTTGAACACCGGGGAGCTGTTTTTT
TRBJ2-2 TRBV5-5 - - CASSLGQLNTGELFF TGTGCCAGCAGCTTGGGACAGTTGAACACCGGGGAGCTGTTTTTT
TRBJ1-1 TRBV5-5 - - CASSFNGDTEAFF TGTGCCAGCAGCTTTAACGGAGACACTGAAGCTTTCTTT
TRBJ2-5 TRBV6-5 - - CASGVGETQHF TGTGCCAGCGGGGTGGGAGAGACCCAGCACTTC
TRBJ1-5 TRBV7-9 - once CASSLSTSHSNQPQHF TGTGCCAGCAGCTTAAGCACGAGTCATAGCAATCAGCCCCAGCATTTT
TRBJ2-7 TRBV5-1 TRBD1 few CASRTGTASSYEQYF TGCGCCAGCAGGACAGGGACCGCTAGCTCCTACGAGCAGTACTTC
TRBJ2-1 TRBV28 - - CASSFVRVLDEQFF TGTGCCAGCAGTTTTGTGAGGGTTCTAGATGAGCAGTTCTTC
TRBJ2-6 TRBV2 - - CASIPQGAGANVLTF TGTGCCAGCATCCCACAGGGTGCTGGGGCCAACGTCCTGACTTTC
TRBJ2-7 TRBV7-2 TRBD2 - CASSSRTSAYSYEQYF TGTGCCAGCAGCTCCCGGACTAGCGCCTACTCCTACGAGCAGTACTTC
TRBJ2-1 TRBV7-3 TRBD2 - CASSVTTSGGEQFF TGTGCCAGCAGCGTAACGACTAGCGGGGGGGAGCAGTTCTTC
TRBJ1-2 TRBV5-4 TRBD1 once CASSLPDRSNYGYTF TGTGCCAGCAGCTTGCCGGACAGGTCTAACTATGGCTACACCTTC
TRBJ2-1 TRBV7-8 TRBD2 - CASNYRVAGQSYNEQFF TGTGCCAGCAACTACAGAGTAGCGGGCCAGTCCTACAATGAGCAGTTCTTC
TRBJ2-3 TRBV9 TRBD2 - CASSPTSGVGDTQYF TGTGCCAGCAGCCCAACTAGCGGGGTGGGTGATACGCAGTATTTT
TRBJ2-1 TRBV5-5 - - CASSPGGTGIYNEQFF TGTGCCAGCAGCCCGGGGGGGACAGGGATCTACAATGAGCAGTTCTTC
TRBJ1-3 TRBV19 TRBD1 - CATGQLATSGNTIYF TGTGCCACGGGACAGCTGGCGACTTCTGGAAACACCATATATTTT
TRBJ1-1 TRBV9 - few CASSPPWEVGTEAFF TGTGCCAGCAGCCCCCCCTGGGAGGTGGGCACTGAAGCTTTCTTT
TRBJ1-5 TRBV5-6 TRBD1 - CASSLAGQGVRQPQHF TGTGCCAGCAGCTTGGCCGGGCAGGGGGTGCGTCAGCCCCAGCATTTT
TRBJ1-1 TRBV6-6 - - CASREDSISTEAFF TGTGCCAGCAGGGAAGACAGTATCAGCACTGAAGCTTTCTTT
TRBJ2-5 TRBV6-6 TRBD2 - CASRLAGSGETQYF TGTGCCAGCAGACTAGCGGGGTCGGGAGAGACCCAGTACTTC
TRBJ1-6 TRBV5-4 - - CASSAYSSPLHF TGTGCCAGCAGCGCTTACAGTTCACCCCTCCACTTT
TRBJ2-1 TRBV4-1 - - CASSPASSPSYNEQFF TGCGCCAGCAGCCCCGCTAGCTCTCCCTCCTACAATGAGCAGTTCTTC
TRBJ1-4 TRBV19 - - CASTPGGRTTVSRNEKLFF TGTGCCAGTACTCCCGGGGGACGGACGACAGTCTCGCGAAATGAAAAACTGTTTTTT
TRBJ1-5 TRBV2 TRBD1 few CASSAHTGANAPQHF TGTGCCAGCAGTGCCCATACAGGGGCAAACGCGCCCCAGCATTTT
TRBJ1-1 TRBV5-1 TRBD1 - CASSYGQASPNTEAFF TGCGCCAGCAGCTATGGACAGGCCAGTCCTAACACTGAAGCTTTCTTT
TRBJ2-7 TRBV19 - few CASTRSGVPYEQYF TGTGCCAGTACCCGATCCGGGGTACCCTACGAGCAGTACTTC
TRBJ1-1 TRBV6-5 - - CASSYSSGSEAFF TGTGCCAGCAGTTACTCATCAGGATCTGAAGCTTTCTTT
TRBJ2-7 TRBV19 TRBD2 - CASRQLAGGYEQYF TGTGCCAGTAGGCAACTAGCGGGCGGCTACGAGCAGTACTTC
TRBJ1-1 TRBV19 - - CASSMELLVAEAFF TGTGCCAGTAGTATGGAGTTATTAGTGGCTGAAGCTTTCTTT
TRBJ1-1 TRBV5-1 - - CASSPEQGLGNTEAFF TGCGCCAGCAGCCCCGAACAGGGCTTAGGGAACACTGAAGCTTTCTTT
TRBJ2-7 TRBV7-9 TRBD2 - CSSNAGGGRQPLYEQYF TGTTCCAGCAACGCGGGGGGCGGTAGGCAGCCGCTCTACGAGCAGTACTTC
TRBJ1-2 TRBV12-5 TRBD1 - CASGTGTGRFGYTF TGTGCTAGTGGAACCGGGACAGGGCGTTTTGGCTACACCTTC
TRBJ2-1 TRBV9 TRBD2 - CASSETGTSSYNEQFF TGTGCCAGCAGCGAGACCGGGACTAGCAGTTACAATGAGCAGTTCTTC
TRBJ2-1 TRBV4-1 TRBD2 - CASSRGTSGAYEQFF TGCGCCAGCAGCCGGGGGACTAGCGGGGCTTATGAGCAGTTCTTC
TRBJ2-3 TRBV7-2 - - CASSLAASYMDTQYF TGTGCCAGCAGCTTAGCAGCTAGCTATATGGATACGCAGTATTTT
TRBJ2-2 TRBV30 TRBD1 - CAWGRDRTNTGELFF TGTGCCTGGGGTCGGGACAGAACGAACACCGGGGAGCTGTTTTTT
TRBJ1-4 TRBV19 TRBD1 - CASHYSGQGEKLFF TGTGCCAGTCACTATTCCGGACAGGGAGAAAAACTGTTTTTT
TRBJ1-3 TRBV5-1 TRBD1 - CASSVGTGNRVDTIYF TGCGCCAGCAGCGTGGGGACAGGGAATCGGGTAGACACCATATATTTT
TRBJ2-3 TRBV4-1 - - CASSQDRGASDTQYF TGCGCCAGCAGCCAAGATCGGGGGGCGAGTGATACGCAGTATTTT
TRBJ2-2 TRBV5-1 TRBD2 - CASSLAGGAGELFF TGCGCCAGCAGCTTGGCCGGGGGGGCCGGGGAGCTGTTTTTT
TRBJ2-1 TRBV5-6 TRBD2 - CASSLGTSSYNEQFF TGTGCCAGCAGCCTCGGGACTAGCTCCTACAATGAGCAGTTCTTC